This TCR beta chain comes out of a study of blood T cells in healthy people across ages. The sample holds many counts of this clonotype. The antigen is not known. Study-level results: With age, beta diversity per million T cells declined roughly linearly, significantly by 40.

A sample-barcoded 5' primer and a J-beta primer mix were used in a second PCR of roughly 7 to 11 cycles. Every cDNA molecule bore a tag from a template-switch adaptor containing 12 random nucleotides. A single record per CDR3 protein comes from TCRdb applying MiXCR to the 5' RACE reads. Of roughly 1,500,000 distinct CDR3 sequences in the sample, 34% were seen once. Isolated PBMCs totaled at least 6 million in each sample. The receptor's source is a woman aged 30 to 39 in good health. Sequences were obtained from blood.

In DNA, the CDR3 is TGTGCCAGCAGTTACTTAGGTCGTTACGAGCAGTACTTC. It encodes CASSYLGRYEQYF. This chain links TRBV6-5 with TRBJ2-7; D unclear. The length of the CDR3 is 13 residues. Germline assignment: CDR1 MNHEY and CDR2 SVGAGI. V shed 1 base and J shed 4 bases, with 8 bases lying between them.